These 24 T cell receptor beta chains share one sample of origin, sequenced in a study of shared clonotypes between healthy human individuals. TCRdb keeps only in-frame clones here, not all; method: immunoSEQ multiplex PCR. The sample lists millions of clones; less than 95% were seen once. Naive CD8 cells lacked CD45RO, underwent positive selection for CCR7 and left out terminally differentiated effector memory CD45RA+ cells. Source material: naive CD8+ T cells sorted from blood. The receptors originated from a man younger than 35 in good health.

Turning to this clone: Other nucleotide sequences in the sample specify the same CDR3. For the CDR3, the DNA is TGTGCCAGCAGTCATAACAGGGGAATGAACACTGAAGCTTTCTTT. It yields the protein CASSHNRGMNTEAFF. The gene calls are TRBV9 and TRBJ1-1; 7 bases align to TRBD1. CDR1 and CDR2 (germline): SGDLS, YYNGEE. CDR3 length equals 15 residues. Trimming cost V 5 bases and J 0 bases; bases outside gene matches: 7.

The chain links TRBV27 to TRBJ2-3, with D unclear. The CDR3 runs 13 residues. Germline lookup yields CDR1 MNHEY and CDR2 SMNVEV (reference sequence). The germline V and J ends were trimmed by 6 bases and 0 bases, with 7 bases remaining between them. As DNA, the CDR3 is TGTGCCAGCAGCCCCCTTAGCACAGATACGCAGTATTTT. It codes for CASSPLSTDTQYF.

V usage is TRBV5-1 and J usage is TRBJ2-5, with TRBD2 matching over 8 bases. Germline-derived CDR1 and CDR2 are SGHRS and YFSETQ. The junction had 6 bases not matched to a gene; V was cut back by 4 bases and J by 1 base. This CDR3 comprises 15 residues. Written as DNA, the CDR3 is TGCGCCAGCAGCCACATAGCGGGGATCCAAGAGACCCAGTACTTC. Amino acids: CASSHIAGIQETQYF. The full variable domain, completed using reference TRBV5-1 and TRBJ2-5, is KAGVTQTPRYLIKTRGQQVTLSCSPISGHRSVSWYQQTPGQGLQFLFEYFSETQRNKGNFPGRFSGRQFSNSRSEMNVSTLELGDSALYLCASSHIAGIQETQYFGPGTRLLVL.

V gene TRBV7-2 combines with J gene TRBJ2-5, with 11 nucleotides matching TRBD2. CDR1 and CDR2 (germline): SGHTA, FQGNSA. This CDR3 has 15 amino acids. After removal of 0 bases from V and 5 bases from J, the junction contained 2 bases not matched to a gene. As DNA, the CDR3 is TGTGCCAGCAGCTTAGCACTAGCGGGAGCGGAGACCCAGTACTTC. Translated: CASSLALAGAETQYF.

The V call is TRBV10-3, the J call TRBJ1-1; the D is unclear. Germline V gene lookup returns CDR1 ENHRY and CDR2 SYGVKD. With 2 bases removed from V and 2 bases from J, the gap between germline ends came to 9 bases. The CDR3 is made up of 14 amino acids. The CDR3 bases are TGTGCCATCAGTGAGCCAGACACCAACACTGAAGCTTTCTTT. Amino acids: CAISEPDTNTEAFF.

The gene calls are TRBV5-8 and TRBJ2-3, with D hard to call. Germline V gene sequence: CDR1 SGHTS, CDR2 YDEGEE. This CDR3 has 14 residues. Trimming stripped 0 bases from V and 0 bases from J, with 5 bases between. The CDR3 region is CASSLVVSTDTQYF. The CDR3 nucleotides read TGTGCCAGCAGCTTGGTTGTAAGCACAGATACGCAGTATTTT.

The J gene is TRBJ2-5, the V gene TRBV7-2; the match to TRBD2 covers 7 bases. The CDR3 loop spans 15 amino acids. Per germline, CDR1 SGHTA and CDR2 FQGNSA. V trimming: 5 bases; J trimming: 5 bases; junction bases outside the gene matches: 11. The chain's CDR3 is CASSPFVGGSETQYF. Written as DNA, the CDR3 is TGTGCCAGCAGCCCGTTTGTTGGCGGGAGCGAGACCCAGTACTTC.

In its sample, this clone was seen once. Different DNA sequences within this sample yield the same CDR3. CDR3 region: CASSQEGLSYEQYF. For the CDR3, the DNA is TGTGCCAGCAGCCAAGAAGGCCTCTCCTACGAGCAGTACTTC. The gene calls are TRBV14 and TRBJ2-7; D is unclear. The CDR3 consists of 14 residues. Germline V gives CDR1 SGHDN, CDR2 FVKESK. Trimming took off 0 bases at V and 0 bases at J, with 6 bases between the two ends. The whole variable domain, remainder taken from reference TRBV14 and TRBJ2-7, is EAGVTQFPSHSVIEKGQTVTLRCDPISGHDNLYWYRRVMGKEIKFLLHFVKESKQDESGMPNNRFLAERTGGTYSTLKVQPAELEDSGVYFCASSQEGLSYEQYFGPGTRLTVT.

This clone is a singleton in its sample. This chain uses TRBV19 with TRBJ1-6; TRBD1 agrees at 8 bases. The germline V gene has CDR1 LNHDA and CDR2 SQIVND (reference sequence). The trim removed 5 bases at V and 6 bases at J, leaving 6 bases unmatched. The CDR3 totals 15 residues. In DNA form, the CDR3 reads TGTGCCAGTAGTTGGACGACAGGGGCTAATTCACCCCTCCACTTT. This encodes CASSWTTGANSPLHF. Based on the CDR3 plus reference TRBV19 and TRBJ1-6, the full variable domain is DGGITQSPKYLFRKEGQNVTLSCEQNLNHDAMYWYRQDPGQGLRLIYYSQIVNDFQKGDIAEGYSVSREKKESFPLTVTSAQKNPTAFYLCASSWTTGANSPLHFGNGTRLTVT.

As regards this clone: The sample carries other DNA sequences with the same CDR3. J is TRBJ1-1 and V is TRBV4-1; D not resolved. From germline, CDR1 is MGHRA and CDR2 YSYEKL. The CDR3 is 14 residues long. Trimming took 2 bases from V and 1 from J, leaving 8 bases between them. The CDR3 sequence: CASSQRRENTEAFF. The DNA for the CDR3 is TGCGCCAGCAGCCAAAGACGGGAGAACACTGAAGCTTTCTTT.

The gene calls are TRBV6-5 and TRBJ2-5, with D possibly TRBD1 on 6 matching bases. The V end lost 6 bases, the J end lost 2 bases, and 16 bases lay between the germline ends. Germline-derived CDR1 and CDR2 are MNHEY and SVGAGI. This CDR3 has 15 amino acids. CDR3 region: CASRETTGYQETQYF. In DNA, the CDR3 is TGTGCCAGCAGGGAAACGACAGGTTATCAAGAGACCCAGTACTTC.

Concerning this clone: The junction shows a germline mismatch at one end, possibly a read error. This chain uses TRBV7-7 with TRBJ2-5; D unresolved. This CDR3 comprises 13 residues. The germline V gene has CDR1 SSHAT and CDR2 FNYEAQ (reference sequence). The CDR3 reads CASSLVTEETQYF. CDR3 sequence (DNA): TGTGCTAGCAGCTTAGTTACAGAAGAGACCCAGTACTTC.

The chain carries TRBV7-8 and TRBJ2-3; D may correspond to TRBD1 or TRBD2 (5 bases each). This CDR3 comprises 16 residues. In germline, CDR1 is SGHVS, CDR2 FQNEAQ. V lost 5 bases and J 4 bases, leaving 19 bases between the germline ends. This chain's CDR3 is CASSGPGPVISDTQYF. In DNA, the CDR3 is TGTGCCAGCAGCGGGCCGGGACCAGTCATTTCAGATACGCAGTATTTT. The entire variable domain, with the rest obtained from reference TRBV7-8 and TRBJ2-3, is as follows: GAGVSQSPRYKVAKRGQDVALRCDPISGHVSLFWYQQALGQGPEFLTYFQNEAQLDKSGLPSDRFFAERPEGSVSTLKIQRTQQEDSAVYLCASSGPGPVISDTQYFGPGTRLTVL.

The chain joins TRBV7-9 to TRBJ2-1; 11 bases are a match to TRBD2. V was clipped by 2 bases and J by 10 bases; unmatched bases: 7. CDR3 length: 15 amino acids. The germline gives CDR1 SEHNR, CDR2 FQNEAQ (reference sequence). The CDR3 nucleotides are TGTGCCAGCAGCTTAAAACTAGCGGGAGAAGGGGAGCAGTTCTTC. Translated, it gives CASSLKLAGEGEQFF.

The chain employs TRBV7-6 and TRBJ1-6, with D uncertain. The V and J ends lost 1 base and 9 bases respectively, with 16 bases between them. CDR1 and CDR2 (germline): SGHVS, FNYEAQ. CDR3 length: 16 amino acids. The CDR3 here is CASSLDTASFTSPLHF. Here the CDR3 DNA reads TGTGCCAGCAGCTTAGATACTGCAAGTTTTACTTCACCCCTCCACTTT.

The chain combines TRBV6-1 with TRBJ2-7, with TRBD1 matching 9 bases. The CDR3 has 16 amino acids. The J segment lost 2 bases and the V segment lost 2 bases, leaving 7 bases of the junction unmatched. Germline V gene sequence: CDR1 MNHNS, CDR2 SASEGT. The CDR3 protein is CASSEMGQGIAYEQYF. The CDR3 nucleotides are TGTGCCAGCAGTGAAATGGGACAGGGAATTGCCTACGAGCAGTACTTC.

This CDR3 is CASSLYSQTYEQYF. The CDR3 coding sequence is TGCGCCAGCAGCTTGTATTCCCAGACCTACGAGCAGTACTTC. V is TRBV5-1 and J is TRBJ2-7; D not certain. This CDR3 has 14 amino acids. With 1 base removed from V and 2 bases from J, the gap between germline ends came to 10 bases. Per the germline V gene, CDR1 is SGHRS and CDR2 is YFSETQ.

The chain is built from TRBV19 and TRBJ2-3; 8 nucleotides align to TRBD1. The V segment lost 0 bases and the J segment 2 bases; nucleotides outside the gene matches: 7. From germline, CDR1 is LNHDA and CDR2 SQIVND (reference sequence). CDR3 length: 17 residues. The CDR3 here is CASSIDLETGATDTQYF. The CDR3, as DNA: TGTGCCAGTAGTATAGATCTCGAGACAGGGGCCACAGATACGCAGTATTTT.

This chain links TRBV4-1 with TRBJ2-7, with TRBD1 matching over 7 bases. CDR1 and CDR2 (germline): MGHRA, YSYEKL. Trimming at V came to 1 base and at J to 6 bases, leaving 12 bases not matched to a gene. The CDR3 covers 16 residues. The CDR3: CASSQARTGGMGEQYF. The CDR3 nucleotides are TGCGCCAGCAGCCAAGCACGGACAGGTGGCATGGGCGAGCAGTACTTC.

This rearrangement joins TRBV4-3 to TRBJ2-7, with a weak D call TRBD1 (5 bases). The V end was cut by 1 base, the J end by 0 bases, with 10 bases between. Germline lookup yields CDR1 LGHNA and CDR2 YSLEER. CDR3 length equals 15 residues. The CDR3 DNA sequence: TGCGCCAGCAGCCAAGCACCAGGGATCTCCTACGAGCAGTACTTC. Its protein product is CASSQAPGISYEQYF.

The V call is TRBV18, the J call TRBJ2-2; no reliable D call. The CDR3 totals 15 residues. V dropped 3 bases and J dropped 1 base, with 9 bases sitting between them. The germline V gene encodes CDR1 KGHSH and CDR2 LQKENI. As DNA, the CDR3 is TGTGCCAGCTCACCGAACCAGTTGAACACCGGGGAGCTGTTTTTT. Amino acid sequence: CASSPNQLNTGELFF.

The rearrangement links TRBV9 to TRBJ2-5; 7 nucleotides align to TRBD2. Germline-derived CDR1 and CDR2 are SGDLS and YYNGEE. The CDR3 covers 14 residues. V was pared by 4 bases and J by 5 bases, with 8 bases of the junction left unmatched. CDR3 loop: CASSPAGVVETQYF. CDR3 nucleotides: TGTGCCAGCAGCCCGGCGGGAGTTGTGGAGACCCAGTACTTC.

The J gene is TRBJ2-1, the V gene TRBV13; 10 bases map to TRBD2. Germline trimming cut 5 bases from V and 10 bases from J; bases unmatched to any gene: 11. Germline CDR1 PRHDT, CDR2 FYEKMQ (reference sequence). CDR3 length equals 15 residues. CDR3 sequence (DNA): TGTGCCAGCAGCGTACCTAGCGGGGGACCTCCGGAGCAGTTCTTC. This translates into CASSVPSGGPPEQFF.

This clone has more than one count but fewer than ten. The chain carries TRBV9 and TRBJ1-6, with a tentative D call TRBD1 (6 bases). Germline CDR1 and CDR2: SGDLS and YYNGEE. Trimming took 4 bases from V and 5 from J, leaving 13 bases between them. CDR3 length equals 15 residues. Written as DNA, the CDR3 is TGTGCCAGCAGCTTGGGGACAATCAATAATTCACCCCTCCACTTT. Translation gives CASSLGTINNSPLHF. The full variable domain, with the rest looked up from reference TRBV9 and TRBJ1-6, is DSGVTQTPKHLITATGQRVTLRCSPRSGDLSVYWYQQSLDQGLQFLIQYYNGEERAKGNILERFSAQQFPDLHSELNLSSLELGDSALYFCASSLGTINNSPLHFGNGTRLTVT.